These 20 T cell receptor beta chains came from one sample sequenced in a study of cytotoxic CD8 clonotypes in ibrutinib-treated CLL. TCRdb's table, derived via immunoSEQ multiplex PCR, lists solely in-frame clones and lacks some. The sample carries around 310,000 clones, around four fifths recorded once. The sequencing here drew on PBMCs, taken before ibrutinib treatment. These receptors all stem from a human donor with chronic lymphocytic leukemia.

V and J are TRBV9 and TRBJ2-7; possible D gene TRBD1, 6 bases. Trimming shortened V by 2 bases and J by 4 bases, and 16 bases separated the two germline ends. Germline CDR1 reads SGDLS; CDR2 reads YYNGEE. The CDR3 runs 15 residues. This CDR3 reads CASSVSWGRGYEQYF. The CDR3 DNA is TGTGCCAGCAGCGTGAGCTGGGGCAGGGGATACGAGCAGTACTTC.

This clone was seen a single time. The DNA for the CDR3 is TGTGCCAGCAGCTTAATTTTAAACACCTACGAGCAGTACTTC. This sequence encodes CASSLILNTYEQYF. The chain couples TRBV11-2 to TRBJ2-7; D unclear. The CDR3 is 14 residues long. The germline V gene has CDR1 SGHAT and CDR2 FQNNGV. V was clipped by 2 bases and J by 2 bases, with 10 bases between them.

V and J are TRBV20-1 and TRBJ1-1; no clear D gene. Trimming removed 3 bases at V and 11 bases at J, with 13 bases between. Germline V gene lookup returns CDR1 DFQATT and CDR2 SNEGSKA (reference sequence). The CDR3 runs to 11 residues. The CDR3 coding sequence is TGCAGTGCTAGCCCGGTGGTTCGGGCTTTCTTT. Translation: CSASPVVRAFF.

V usage is TRBV12-2 and J usage is TRBJ2-7; no check of the table's D call, TRBD1, against the DNA was made. TRBV12-2 is described as a pseudogene. The CDR3 has 17 residues. In DNA, the CDR3 is TGTGCAAGTCGCTTAGTTGGACACAAGGGTTGTTCCTACGAGCAGTACTTC. It yields the protein CASRLVGHKGCSYEQYF.

The gene calls are TRBV6-5 and TRBJ2-7; D is undetermined. V shed 6 bases and J shed 2 bases, with 14 bases lying between them. Germline V gene lookup returns CDR1 MNHEY and CDR2 SVGAGI. The CDR3 runs to 14 residues. CDR3 sequence reads: CASRGILTTYEQYF. Here the CDR3 DNA reads TGTGCCAGCAGGGGGATCCTGACGACCTACGAGCAGTACTTC.

This chain joins TRBV5-4 and TRBJ2-2, with D possibly TRBD2 on 6 matching bases. Germline V gene sequence: CDR1 SGHNT, CDR2 YYREEE (reference sequence). The CDR3 runs 13 residues. Trimming removed 3 bases at V and 7 bases at J, with 10 bases between. The DNA for the CDR3 is TGTGCCAGCAGCTCGACTAGTGTCGGGGAGCTGTTTTTT. It yields the protein CASSSTSVGELFF.

The table lists this clone with a few counts. The rearrangement links TRBV30 to TRBJ1-4, with D possibly TRBD1 on 6 matching bases. The CDR3 consists of 12 residues. Deletions cut 3 bases from V and 6 bases from J, with 8 bases between. Per the germline V gene, CDR1 is GTSNPN and CDR2 is SVGIG (reference sequence). CDR3 nucleotide sequence: TGTGCCTGGAGACAGGGTGATGAAAAACTGTTTTTT. Protein: CAWRQGDEKLFF.

This chain joins TRBV30 and TRBJ1-2; no definite D call. Germline CDR1 reads GTSNPN; CDR2 reads SVGIG (reference sequence). V lost 1 base and J lost 7, with 10 bases in between. This CDR3 has 12 residues. The CDR3 DNA reads as TGTGCCTGGAGTGGGGCAGGTGGTGGCTACACCTTC. Amino acids: CAWSGAGGGYTF.

The chain recombines TRBV11-2 with TRBJ2-5; maybe TRBD1 (5 bases). Germline V gene sequence: CDR1 SGHAT, CDR2 FQNNGV. Trimming shortened V by 1 base and J by 5 bases, and 8 bases separated the two germline ends. This CDR3 has 13 residues. The CDR3 loop reads CASSLVGAETQYF. The CDR3, as DNA: TGTGCCAGCAGCTTAGTAGGGGCGGAGACCCAGTACTTC.

The genes are TRBV5-4 and TRBJ1-1; 7 bases map to TRBD1. Per germline, CDR1 SGHNT and CDR2 YYREEE (reference sequence). V lost 0 bases and J lost 1; bases outside the gene matches: 0. This CDR3 has 14 residues. In DNA, the CDR3 is TGTGCCAGCAGCTTGGACAGGGGGAACACTGAAGCTTTCTTT. This encodes CASSLDRGNTEAFF.

The chain carries TRBV5-4 and TRBJ2-3; the match to TRBD2 covers 7 bases. Germline V CDR1 and CDR2: SGHNT, YYREEE (reference sequence). J was trimmed by 3 bases and V by 4 bases; bases with no gene match: 5. The CDR3 has 14 amino acids. The CDR3 sequence: CASSAGLVTDTQYF. CDR3 in DNA: TGTGCCAGCAGCGCTGGACTAGTAACAGATACGCAGTATTTT.

V usage is TRBV6-5 and J usage is TRBJ2-7, with 7 bases that match TRBD1. This CDR3 spans 12 amino acids. The ends lost 6 bases at V and 7 bases at J; junction bases unmatched: 6. The germline gives CDR1 MNHEY, CDR2 SVGAGI. The DNA for the CDR3 is TGTGCCAGCAGCCCGGACAGGCTTGAGCAGTACTTC. Residues: CASSPDRLEQYF.

The CDR3 loop reads CASSRGSSYNEQFF. The DNA of the CDR3 is TGTGCCAGCAGCCGTGGCAGCTCCTACAATGAGCAGTTCTTC. This sequence joins TRBV27 and TRBJ2-1, with unresolved D. Germline V gene sequence: CDR1 MNHEY, CDR2 SMNVEV (reference sequence). Trimming removed 6 bases at V and 0 bases at J, with 9 bases between. CDR3 length: 14 residues.

The chain combines TRBV28 with TRBJ2-1, with D unclear. The CDR3 has 12 residues. The germline V gene encodes CDR1 MDHEN and CDR2 SYDVKM. The V and J ends lost 2 bases and 2 bases respectively, with 1 base between them. CDR3 coding DNA: TGTGCCAGCAGTTTACCCTACAATGAGCAGTTCTTC. It yields the protein CASSLPYNEQFF.

The chain joins TRBV5-6 to TRBJ1-1; D unclear. The V end lost 2 bases, the J end lost 3 bases, and 2 bases lay between the germline ends. The CDR3 length is 11 residues. In germline, CDR1 is SGHDT, CDR2 YYEEEE. The CDR3 DNA sequence: TGTGCCAGCAGCTTTTACACTGAAGCTTTCTTT. This sequence encodes CASSFYTEAFF.

The V gene is TRBV7-2, the J gene TRBJ2-1; 10 bases are a match to TRBD2. The CDR3 is 18 amino acids. Germline lookup yields CDR1 SGHTA and CDR2 FQGNSA. Losses at the gene ends were 2 bases for V and 8 bases for J; bases not matched to a gene: 15. The CDR3 nucleotides are TGTGCCAGCAGCTTAACGTTTGGCCTAGCGGGAGTTTGGTATGAGCAGTTCTTC. Residues: CASSLTFGLAGVWYEQFF.

This clone showed up just once. This chain connects TRBV10-3 to TRBJ2-7, with D perhaps given as TRBD1 or TRBD2 (5 bases each). CDR3 length: 16 amino acids. V lost 4 bases, J lost 5 bases, and 21 bases lay in between. The germline V gene has CDR1 ENHRY and CDR2 SYGVKD. The CDR3 sequence: CAISGSRGGTGNEQYF. The CDR3 DNA follows: TGTGCCATCAGTGGTTCCCGGGGCGGCACGGGCAACGAGCAGTACTTC.

V gene TRBV10-3 combines with J gene TRBJ2-7; 11 bases match TRBD1. CDR3 length: 15 amino acids. V trimming: 6 bases; J trimming: 2 bases; junction bases outside the gene matches: 6. The germline V gene has CDR1 ENHRY and CDR2 SYGVKD. CDR3: CAIREGQGATYEQYF. The CDR3 coding sequence is TGTGCCATCAGAGAAGGACAGGGGGCAACCTACGAGCAGTACTTC.

V is TRBV5-8 and J is TRBJ1-5; TRBD1 agrees at 8 bases. With 0 bases clipped from V and 4 bases from J, the junction kept 0 bases outside the gene matches. CDR1 is SGHTS and CDR2 is YDEGEE in the germline V gene. The CDR3 extends over 14 amino acids. The CDR3 nucleotides are TGTGCCAGCAGCTTGGGGACAGGGAATCAGCCCCAGCATTTT. This sequence encodes CASSLGTGNQPQHF. Complete variable domain (other parts from reference TRBV5-8 and TRBJ1-5): EAGVTQSPTHLIKTRGQQATLRCSPISGHTSVYWYQQALGLGLQFLLWYDEGEERNRGNFPPRFSGRQFPNYSSELNVNALELEDSALYLCASSLGTGNQPQHFGDGTRLSIL.

The genes are TRBV30 and TRBJ1-4; 8 bases are shared with TRBD1. The length of the CDR3 is 14 residues. Germline lookup yields CDR1 GTSNPN and CDR2 SVGIG (reference sequence). After removal of 4 bases from V and 4 bases from J, the junction contained 5 bases not matched to a gene. This CDR3 is CAWNRGQVNEKLFF. DNA for the CDR3: TGTGCCTGGAATCGGGGACAGGTTAATGAAAAACTGTTTTTT.